Listed below are T cell receptor beta chains from one sample, sequenced in a study of molecular identifiers for immune sequencing clone quantification. TCRdb fed the PCR reads into MiXCR, producing one record per CDR3 protein. The data contain 100,000 or so distinct CDR3 sequences, 20% to 25% of them singletons. The sample consisted of naive CD8+ T cells from blood, with Jurkat cell RNA spiked in. All receptors derive from a human donor in good health. Some libraries in this study had Jurkat cell RNA spiked in. CDR3s leave out the opening cysteine and the closing phenylalanine or tryptophan.

J gene: TRBJ2-7; V gene: TRBV6-2/TRBV6-3; CDR3 protein: ASSYSTGFYEQY
J gene: TRBJ1-1; V gene: TRBV19; CDR3 protein: ATIAGNTEAF
J gene: TRBJ2-7; V gene: TRBV27; CDR3 protein: ASSTRGPYEQY
J gene: TRBJ2-3; V gene: TRBV4-1; CDR3 protein: ASSQGTSARFTDTQY
J gene: TRBJ2-7; V gene: TRBV20-1; CDR3 protein: SARDLSGAFSYEQY
J gene: TRBJ2-1; V gene: TRBV29-1; CDR3 protein: SVAYRVESSYNEQF
J gene: TRBJ2-4; V gene: TRBV11-2; CDR3 protein: ASTRTGKNIQY
J gene: TRBJ2-3; V gene: TRBV9; CDR3 protein: ASSGDVGTDTQY
J gene: TRBJ2-1; V gene: TRBV5-6; CDR3 protein: ASSPTPSESSYNEQF
J gene: TRBJ1-6; V gene: TRBV7-9; CDR3 protein: ASSLSDSHNSPLH
J gene: TRBJ2-3; V gene: TRBV19; CDR3 protein: ASSIAGGSDTQY
J gene: TRBJ1-1; V gene: TRBV19; CDR3 protein: ASTSGTDYTEAF
J gene: TRBJ2-3; V gene: TRBV4-3; CDR3 protein: ASSQDWAYTDTQY
J gene: TRBJ2-5; V gene: TRBV18; CDR3 protein: ASSPFAADRYQETQY
J gene: TRBJ2-1; V gene: TRBV4-3; CDR3 protein: ASSQEVGKREGLYEQF
J gene: TRBJ2-5; V gene: TRBV9; CDR3 protein: ASSAGQGAFQETQY
J gene: TRBJ2-7; V gene: TRBV14; CDR3 protein: ASSQDQNFYEQY
J gene: TRBJ2-7; V gene: TRBV11-2; CDR3 protein: ASSLGTLRADYEQY
J gene: TRBJ2-7; V gene: TRBV12-3/TRBV12-4; CDR3 protein: ASGGTYEQY
J gene: TRBJ2-7; V gene: TRBV9; CDR3 protein: ASSVGGLADEQY
J gene: TRBJ1-1; V gene: TRBV4-1; CDR3 protein: ASSRATEAF
J gene: TRBJ1-3; V gene: TRBV9; CDR3 protein: ASSVGVWGSESSGNTIY
J gene: TRBJ2-1; V gene: TRBV2; CDR3 protein: ALKDTTYNEQF
J gene: TRBJ2-1; V gene: TRBV7-9; CDR3 protein: ASSLMGNEQF
J gene: TRBJ2-2; V gene: TRBV7-9; CDR3 protein: ANKGYLNTGELF
J gene: TRBJ1-2; V gene: TRBV14; CDR3 protein: ASSQVQGIGYGYT
J gene: TRBJ2-5; V gene: TRBV5-5; CDR3 protein: ASSVGQGWETQY
J gene: TRBJ2-7; V gene: TRBV7-6; CDR3 protein: ASSPKTGYSYEQY
J gene: TRBJ1-5; V gene: TRBV19; CDR3 protein: ASSLGTRGAEPQH
J gene: TRBJ2-1; V gene: TRBV2; CDR3 protein: ASRSRGGAYNEQF
J gene: TRBJ2-1; V gene: TRBV19; CDR3 protein: ASNRDRLVNEQF
J gene: TRBJ2-3; V gene: TRBV7-9; CDR3 protein: ASSPSADTQY
J gene: TRBJ1-5; V gene: TRBV30; CDR3 protein: AWSDPNQPQH
J gene: TRBJ2-3; V gene: TRBV4-3; CDR3 protein: ASSQVRDHDFTDTQY
J gene: TRBJ1-1; V gene: TRBV30; CDR3 protein: ASEVGGTVGTEAF
J gene: TRBJ2-7; V gene: TRBV20-1; CDR3 protein: SSLAGASYEQY
J gene: TRBJ1-1; V gene: TRBV5-4; CDR3 protein: ASSFRQGSTEAF
J gene: TRBJ2-1; V gene: TRBV11-2; CDR3 protein: ASSHYSGTSYNEQF
J gene: TRBJ2-1; V gene: TRBV7-6; CDR3 protein: ASSLQTGTGNEQF
J gene: TRBJ2-3; V gene: TRBV19; CDR3 protein: ACTSRASPPTDTQY
J gene: TRBJ2-3; V gene: TRBV5-1; CDR3 protein: ASSLLQGATDTQY
J gene: TRBJ2-1; V gene: TRBV27; CDR3 protein: ASRLAGGPGEQF
J gene: TRBJ2-3; V gene: TRBV7-9; CDR3 protein: ASSARTSYTQY
J gene: TRBJ2-7; V gene: TRBV5-1; CDR3 protein: ASSLGQGGHEQY
J gene: TRBJ2-4; V gene: TRBV28; CDR3 protein: ASSSIPGNIQY
J gene: TRBJ1-5; V gene: TRBV7-2; CDR3 protein: ASQKTGGNQPQH
J gene: TRBJ2-7; V gene: TRBV7-6; CDR3 protein: ASSPSGTGGTYEQY
J gene: TRBJ1-1; V gene: TRBV4-3; CDR3 protein: ASSLGRVLNTEAF
J gene: TRBJ2-2; V gene: TRBV5-1; CDR3 protein: ASSFPPDVPTTGELF
J gene: TRBJ1-6; V gene: TRBV20-1; CDR3 protein: SASRDRDNSPLH
J gene: TRBJ2-7; V gene: TRBV2; CDR3 protein: ASRNSREDHSYEQY
J gene: TRBJ1-2; V gene: TRBV4-1; CDR3 protein: ASSQEDFPGANYGYT
J gene: TRBJ2-7; V gene: TRBV12-3/TRBV12-4; CDR3 protein: ASRDRDRGLHEQY
J gene: TRBJ2-7; V gene: TRBV5-1; CDR3 protein: ASSPMTGVAYEQY
J gene: TRBJ2-1; V gene: TRBV4-1; CDR3 protein: ASSQGTSSYNEQF
J gene: TRBJ2-2; V gene: TRBV29-1; CDR3 protein: SVVQGTGELF
J gene: TRBJ1-5; V gene: TRBV30; CDR3 protein: AWSRQSNQPQH
J gene: TRBJ2-3; V gene: TRBV15; CDR3 protein: ATSRESGRPDTQY
J gene: TRBJ2-1; V gene: TRBV2; CDR3 protein: TSSESESNEQF